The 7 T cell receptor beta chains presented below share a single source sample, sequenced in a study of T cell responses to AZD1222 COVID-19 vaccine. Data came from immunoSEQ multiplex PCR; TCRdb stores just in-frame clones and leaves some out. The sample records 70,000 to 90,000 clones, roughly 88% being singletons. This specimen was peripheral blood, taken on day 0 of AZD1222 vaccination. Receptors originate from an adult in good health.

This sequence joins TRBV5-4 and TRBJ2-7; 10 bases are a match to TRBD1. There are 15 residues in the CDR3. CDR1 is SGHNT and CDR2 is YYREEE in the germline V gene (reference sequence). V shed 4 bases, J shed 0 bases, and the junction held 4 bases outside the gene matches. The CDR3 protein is CASSLGQGPSYEQYF. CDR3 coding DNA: TGTGCCAGCAGCCTGGGACAGGGGCCCTCCTACGAGCAGTACTTC.

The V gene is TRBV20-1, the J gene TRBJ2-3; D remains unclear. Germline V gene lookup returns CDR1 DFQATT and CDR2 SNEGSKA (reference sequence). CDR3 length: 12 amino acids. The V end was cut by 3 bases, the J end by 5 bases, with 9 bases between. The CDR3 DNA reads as TGCAGTGCTAGTCTTAGTGAAGATACGCAGTATTTT. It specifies CSASLSEDTQYF.

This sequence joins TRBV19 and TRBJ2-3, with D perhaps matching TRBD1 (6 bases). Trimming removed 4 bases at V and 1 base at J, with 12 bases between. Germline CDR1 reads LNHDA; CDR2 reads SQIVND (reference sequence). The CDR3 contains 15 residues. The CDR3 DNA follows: TGTGCCAGTAGTAAGAGGGGGAGTGGCACAGATACGCAGTATTTT. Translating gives CASSKRGSGTDTQYF.

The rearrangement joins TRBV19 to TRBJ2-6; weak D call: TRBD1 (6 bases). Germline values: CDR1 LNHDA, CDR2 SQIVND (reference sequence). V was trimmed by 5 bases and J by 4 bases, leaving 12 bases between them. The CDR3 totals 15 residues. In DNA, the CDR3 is TGTGCCAGTAGTTTAACAGGGCACGGGGCCAACGTCCTGACTTTC. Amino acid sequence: CASSLTGHGANVLTF.

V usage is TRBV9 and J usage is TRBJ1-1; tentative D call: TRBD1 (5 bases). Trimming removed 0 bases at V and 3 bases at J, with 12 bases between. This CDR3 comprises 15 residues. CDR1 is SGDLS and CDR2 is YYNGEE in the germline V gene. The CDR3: CASSVAVGRDTEAFF. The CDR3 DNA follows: TGTGCCAGCAGCGTAGCGGTGGGGCGGGACACTGAAGCTTTCTTT.

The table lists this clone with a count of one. CDR3 DNA sequence: TGTGCCAGCAGCTTGGGAGACAGGGCCTACGAGCAGTACTTC. Amino acids: CASSLGDRAYEQYF. The rearrangement joins TRBV5-4 to TRBJ2-7; 7 nucleotides match TRBD1. Trimming removed 0 bases from V and 2 bases from J; junction bases left unmatched: 2. The CDR3 length is 14 residues. Germline V gene data show CDR1 as SGHNT and CDR2 as YYREEE (reference sequence).

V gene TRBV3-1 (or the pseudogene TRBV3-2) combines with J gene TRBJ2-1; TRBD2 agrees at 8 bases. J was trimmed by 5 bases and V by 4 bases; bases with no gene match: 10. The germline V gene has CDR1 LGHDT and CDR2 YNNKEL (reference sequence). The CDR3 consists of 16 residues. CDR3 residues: CASSLRFTGGNNEQFF. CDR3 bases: TGTGCCAGCAGCCTCCGGTTTACGGGGGGGAACAATGAGCAGTTCTTC.